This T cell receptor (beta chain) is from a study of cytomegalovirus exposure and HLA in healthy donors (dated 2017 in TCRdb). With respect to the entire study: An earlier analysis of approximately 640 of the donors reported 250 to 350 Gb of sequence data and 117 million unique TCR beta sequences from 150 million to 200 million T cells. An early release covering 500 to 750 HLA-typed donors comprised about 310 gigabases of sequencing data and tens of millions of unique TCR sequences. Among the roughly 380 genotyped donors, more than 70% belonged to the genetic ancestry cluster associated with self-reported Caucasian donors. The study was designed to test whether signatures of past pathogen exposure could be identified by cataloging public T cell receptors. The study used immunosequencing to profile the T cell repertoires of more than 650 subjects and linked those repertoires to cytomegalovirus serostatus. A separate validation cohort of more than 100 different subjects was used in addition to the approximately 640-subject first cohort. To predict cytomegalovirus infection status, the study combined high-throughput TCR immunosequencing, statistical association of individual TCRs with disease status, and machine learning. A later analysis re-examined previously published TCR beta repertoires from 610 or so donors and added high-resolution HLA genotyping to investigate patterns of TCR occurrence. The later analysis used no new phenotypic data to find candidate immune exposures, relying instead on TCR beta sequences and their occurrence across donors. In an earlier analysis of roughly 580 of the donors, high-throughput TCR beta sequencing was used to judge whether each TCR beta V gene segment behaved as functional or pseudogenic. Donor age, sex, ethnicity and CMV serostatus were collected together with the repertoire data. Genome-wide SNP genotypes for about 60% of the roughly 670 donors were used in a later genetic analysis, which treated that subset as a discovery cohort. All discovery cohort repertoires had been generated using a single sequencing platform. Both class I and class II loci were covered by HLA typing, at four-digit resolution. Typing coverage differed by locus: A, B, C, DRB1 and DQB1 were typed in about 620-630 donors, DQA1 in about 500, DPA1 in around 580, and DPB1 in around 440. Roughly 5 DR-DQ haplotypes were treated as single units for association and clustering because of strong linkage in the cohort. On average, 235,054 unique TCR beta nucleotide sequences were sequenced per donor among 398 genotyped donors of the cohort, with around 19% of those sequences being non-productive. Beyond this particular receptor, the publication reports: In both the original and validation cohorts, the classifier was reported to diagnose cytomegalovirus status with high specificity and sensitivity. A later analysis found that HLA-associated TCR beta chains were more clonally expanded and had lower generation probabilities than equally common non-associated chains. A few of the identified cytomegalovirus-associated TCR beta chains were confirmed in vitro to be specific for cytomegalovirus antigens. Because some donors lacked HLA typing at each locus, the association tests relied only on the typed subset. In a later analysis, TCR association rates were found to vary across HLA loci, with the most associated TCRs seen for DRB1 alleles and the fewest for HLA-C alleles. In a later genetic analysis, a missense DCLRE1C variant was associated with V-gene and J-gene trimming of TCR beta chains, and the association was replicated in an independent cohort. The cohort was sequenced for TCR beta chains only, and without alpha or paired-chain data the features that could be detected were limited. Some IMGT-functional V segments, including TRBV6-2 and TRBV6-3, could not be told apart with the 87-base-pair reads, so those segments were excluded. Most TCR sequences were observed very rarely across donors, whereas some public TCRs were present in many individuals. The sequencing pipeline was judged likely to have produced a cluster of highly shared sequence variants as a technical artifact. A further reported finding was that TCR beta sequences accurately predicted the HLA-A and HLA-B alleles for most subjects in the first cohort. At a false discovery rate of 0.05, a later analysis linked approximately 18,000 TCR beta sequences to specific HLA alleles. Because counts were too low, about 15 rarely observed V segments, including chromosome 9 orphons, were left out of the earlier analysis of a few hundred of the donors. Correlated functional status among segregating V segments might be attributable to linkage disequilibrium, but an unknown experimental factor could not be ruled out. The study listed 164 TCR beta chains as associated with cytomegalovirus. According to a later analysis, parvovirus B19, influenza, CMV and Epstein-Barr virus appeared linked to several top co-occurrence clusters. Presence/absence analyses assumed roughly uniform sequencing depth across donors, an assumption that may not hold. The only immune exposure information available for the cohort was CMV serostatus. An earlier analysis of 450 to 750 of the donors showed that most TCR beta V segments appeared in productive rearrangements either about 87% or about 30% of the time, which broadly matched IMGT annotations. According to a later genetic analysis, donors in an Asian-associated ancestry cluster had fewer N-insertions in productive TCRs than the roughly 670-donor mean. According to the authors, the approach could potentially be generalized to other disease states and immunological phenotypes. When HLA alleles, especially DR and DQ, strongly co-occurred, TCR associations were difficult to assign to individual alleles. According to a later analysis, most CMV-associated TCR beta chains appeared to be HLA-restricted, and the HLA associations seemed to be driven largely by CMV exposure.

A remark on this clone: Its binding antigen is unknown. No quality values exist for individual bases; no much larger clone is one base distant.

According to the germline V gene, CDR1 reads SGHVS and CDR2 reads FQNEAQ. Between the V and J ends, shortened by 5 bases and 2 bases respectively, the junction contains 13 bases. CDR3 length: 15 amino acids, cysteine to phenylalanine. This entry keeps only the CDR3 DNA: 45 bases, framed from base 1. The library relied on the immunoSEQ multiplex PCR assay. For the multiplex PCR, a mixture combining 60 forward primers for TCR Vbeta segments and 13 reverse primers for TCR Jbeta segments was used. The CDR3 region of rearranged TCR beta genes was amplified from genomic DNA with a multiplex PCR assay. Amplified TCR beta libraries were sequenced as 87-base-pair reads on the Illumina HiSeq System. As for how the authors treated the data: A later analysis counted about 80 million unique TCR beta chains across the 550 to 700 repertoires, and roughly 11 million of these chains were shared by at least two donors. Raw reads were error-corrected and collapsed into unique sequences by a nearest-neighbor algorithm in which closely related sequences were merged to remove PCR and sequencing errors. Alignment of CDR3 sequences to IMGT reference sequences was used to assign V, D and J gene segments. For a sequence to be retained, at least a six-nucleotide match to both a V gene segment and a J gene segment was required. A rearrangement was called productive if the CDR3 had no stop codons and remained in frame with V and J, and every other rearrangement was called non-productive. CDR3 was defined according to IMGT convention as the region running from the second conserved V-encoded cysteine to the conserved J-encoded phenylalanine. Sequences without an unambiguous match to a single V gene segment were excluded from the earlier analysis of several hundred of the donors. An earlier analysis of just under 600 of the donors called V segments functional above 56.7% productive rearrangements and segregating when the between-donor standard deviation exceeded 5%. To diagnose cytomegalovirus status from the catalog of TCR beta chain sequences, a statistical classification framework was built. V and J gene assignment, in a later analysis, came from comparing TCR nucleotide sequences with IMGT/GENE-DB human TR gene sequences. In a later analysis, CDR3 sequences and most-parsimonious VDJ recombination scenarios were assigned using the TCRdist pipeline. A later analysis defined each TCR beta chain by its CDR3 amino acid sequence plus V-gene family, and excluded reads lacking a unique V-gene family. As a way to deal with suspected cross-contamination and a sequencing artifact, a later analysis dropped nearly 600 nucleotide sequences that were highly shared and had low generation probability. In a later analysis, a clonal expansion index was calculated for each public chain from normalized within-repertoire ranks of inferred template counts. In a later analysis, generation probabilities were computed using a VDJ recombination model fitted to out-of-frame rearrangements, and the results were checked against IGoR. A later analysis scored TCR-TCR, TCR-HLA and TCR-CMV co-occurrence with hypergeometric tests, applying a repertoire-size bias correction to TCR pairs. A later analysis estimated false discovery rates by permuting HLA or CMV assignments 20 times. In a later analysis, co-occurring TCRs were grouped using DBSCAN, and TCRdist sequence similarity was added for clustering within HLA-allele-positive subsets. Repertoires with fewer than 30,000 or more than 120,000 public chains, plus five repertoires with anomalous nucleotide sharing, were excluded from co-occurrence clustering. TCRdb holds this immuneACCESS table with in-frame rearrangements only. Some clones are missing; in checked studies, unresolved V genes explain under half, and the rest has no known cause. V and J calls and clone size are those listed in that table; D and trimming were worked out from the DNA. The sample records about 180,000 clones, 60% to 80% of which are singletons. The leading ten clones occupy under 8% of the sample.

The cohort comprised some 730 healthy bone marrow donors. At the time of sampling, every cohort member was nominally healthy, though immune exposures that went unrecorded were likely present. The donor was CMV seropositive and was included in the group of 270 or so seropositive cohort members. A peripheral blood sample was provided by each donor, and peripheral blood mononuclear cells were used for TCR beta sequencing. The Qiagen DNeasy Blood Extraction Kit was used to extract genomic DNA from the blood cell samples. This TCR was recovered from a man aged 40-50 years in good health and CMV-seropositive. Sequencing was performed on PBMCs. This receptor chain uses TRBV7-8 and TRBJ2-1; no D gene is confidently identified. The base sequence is TGTGCCAGCAGCCCCCCGGAGCGACCCTACAATGAGCAGTTCTTC. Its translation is CASSPPERPYNEQFF.